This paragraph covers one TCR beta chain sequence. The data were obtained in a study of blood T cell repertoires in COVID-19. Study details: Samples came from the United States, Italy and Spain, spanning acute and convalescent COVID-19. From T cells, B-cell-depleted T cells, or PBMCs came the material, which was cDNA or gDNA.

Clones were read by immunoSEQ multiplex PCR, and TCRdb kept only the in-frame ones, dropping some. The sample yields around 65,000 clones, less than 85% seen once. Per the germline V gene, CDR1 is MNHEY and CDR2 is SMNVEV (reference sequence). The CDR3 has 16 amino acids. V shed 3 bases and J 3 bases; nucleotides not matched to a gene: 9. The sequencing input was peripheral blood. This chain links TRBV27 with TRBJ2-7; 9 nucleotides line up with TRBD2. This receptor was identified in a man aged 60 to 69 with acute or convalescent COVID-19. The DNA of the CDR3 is TGTGCCAGCAGTTTTAGGGACCCAGCGGGAGGCTACGAGCAGTACTTC. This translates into CASSFRDPAGGYEQYF.